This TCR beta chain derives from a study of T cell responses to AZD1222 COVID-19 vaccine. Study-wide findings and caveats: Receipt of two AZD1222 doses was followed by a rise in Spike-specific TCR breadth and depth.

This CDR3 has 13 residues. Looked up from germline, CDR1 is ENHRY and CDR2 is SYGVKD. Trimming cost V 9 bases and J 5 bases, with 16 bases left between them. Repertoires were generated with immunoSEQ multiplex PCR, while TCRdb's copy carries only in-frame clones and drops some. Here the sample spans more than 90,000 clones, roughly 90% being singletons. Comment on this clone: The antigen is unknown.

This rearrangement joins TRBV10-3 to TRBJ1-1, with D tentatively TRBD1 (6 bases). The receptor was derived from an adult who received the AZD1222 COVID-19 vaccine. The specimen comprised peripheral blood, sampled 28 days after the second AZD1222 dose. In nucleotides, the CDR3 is TGTGCCATTAACAGGGAAGAAAGAACTGAAGCTTTCTTT. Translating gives CAINREERTEAFF.